This T cell receptor (beta chain) was identified during a study of shared clonotypes between healthy human individuals. Method: immunoSEQ multiplex PCR; TCRdb's copy keeps in-frame clones and lacks some. The sample gives 450,000 to 550,000 clones, 70% to 80% of which show up once; about an eighth is in the top ten. CDR1 and CDR2 (germline): GTSNPN, SVGIG (reference sequence). This CDR3 spans 14 amino acids. V shed 3 bases, J shed 3 bases, and the junction held 3 bases outside the gene matches. The gene calls are TRBV30 and TRBJ2-2, with TRBD2 matching over 8 bases. What was sequenced was PBMCs. This receptor was obtained from a middle-aged woman in good health. Some clones in this sample may be carry-over from other donors' samples. DNA for the CDR3: TGTGCCTGGAGCGGGACTAGTTACACCGGGGAGCTGTTTTTT. It encodes CAWSGTSYTGELFF.